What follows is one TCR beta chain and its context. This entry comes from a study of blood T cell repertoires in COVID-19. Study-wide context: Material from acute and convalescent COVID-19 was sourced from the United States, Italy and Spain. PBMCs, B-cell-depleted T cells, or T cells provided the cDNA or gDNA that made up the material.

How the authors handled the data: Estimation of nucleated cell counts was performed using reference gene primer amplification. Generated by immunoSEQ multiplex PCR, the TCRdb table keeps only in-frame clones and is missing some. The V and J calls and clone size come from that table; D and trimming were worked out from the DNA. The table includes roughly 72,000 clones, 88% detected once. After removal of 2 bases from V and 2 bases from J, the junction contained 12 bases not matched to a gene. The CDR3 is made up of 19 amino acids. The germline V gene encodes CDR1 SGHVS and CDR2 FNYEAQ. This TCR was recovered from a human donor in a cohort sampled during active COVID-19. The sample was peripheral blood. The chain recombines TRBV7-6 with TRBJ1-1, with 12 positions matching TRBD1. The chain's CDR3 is CASSLRGTGGSPPNTEAFF. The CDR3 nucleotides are TGTGCCAGCAGCTTACGGGGGACAGGGGGCTCCCCACCCAACACTGAAGCTTTCTTT.